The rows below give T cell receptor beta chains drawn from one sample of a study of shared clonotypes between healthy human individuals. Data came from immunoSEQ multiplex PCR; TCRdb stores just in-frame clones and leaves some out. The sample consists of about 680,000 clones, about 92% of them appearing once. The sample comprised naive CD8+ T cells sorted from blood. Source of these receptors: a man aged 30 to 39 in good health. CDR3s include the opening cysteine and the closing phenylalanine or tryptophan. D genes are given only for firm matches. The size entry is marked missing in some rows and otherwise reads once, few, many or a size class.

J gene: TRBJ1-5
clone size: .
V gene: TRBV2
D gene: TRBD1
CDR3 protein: CASSWTGPQHF
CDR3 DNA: TGTGCCAGCAGTTGGACAGGGCCCCAGCATTTT

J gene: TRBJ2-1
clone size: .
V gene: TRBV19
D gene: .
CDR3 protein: CASSTGARNEQFF
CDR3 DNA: TGTGCCAGTAGTACGGGAGCGAGGAATGAGCAGTTCTTC

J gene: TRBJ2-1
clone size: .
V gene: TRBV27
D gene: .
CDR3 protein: CASNRVPYNEQFF
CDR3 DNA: TGTGCCAGCAACAGGGTCCCCTACAATGAGCAGTTCTTC

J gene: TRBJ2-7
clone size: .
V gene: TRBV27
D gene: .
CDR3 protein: CASSSGRTGRYEQYF
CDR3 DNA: TGTGCCAGCAGTTCCGGTCGAACTGGACGCTACGAGCAGTACTTC

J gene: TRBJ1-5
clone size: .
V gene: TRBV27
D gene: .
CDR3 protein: CATSGGYNQPQHF
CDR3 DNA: TGTGCCACCTCGGGGGGGTACAATCAGCCCCAGCATTTT

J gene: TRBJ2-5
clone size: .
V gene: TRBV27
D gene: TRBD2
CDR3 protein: CASSRPGLARETQYF
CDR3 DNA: TGTGCCAGCAGTCGACCGGGACTAGCGCGAGAGACCCAGTACTTC

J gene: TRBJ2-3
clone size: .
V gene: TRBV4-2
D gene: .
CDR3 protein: CASSSIPSREDTQYF
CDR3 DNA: TGTGCCAGCAGCTCCATTCCTTCGAGGGAAGATACGCAGTATTTT

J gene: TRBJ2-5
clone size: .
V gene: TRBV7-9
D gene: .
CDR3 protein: CASSLSQQETQYF
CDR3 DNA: TGTGCCAGCAGCTTAAGCCAGCAAGAGACCCAGTACTTC

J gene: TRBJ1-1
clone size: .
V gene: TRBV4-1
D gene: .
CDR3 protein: CASSQARGVNTEAFF
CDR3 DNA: TGCGCCAGCAGCCAAGCCCGGGGGGTGAACACTGAAGCTTTCTTT

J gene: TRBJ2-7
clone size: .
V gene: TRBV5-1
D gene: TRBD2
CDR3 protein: CASRLGTSGSYEQYF
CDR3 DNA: TGCGCCAGCAGGCTGGGCACTAGCGGGAGCTACGAGCAGTACTTC

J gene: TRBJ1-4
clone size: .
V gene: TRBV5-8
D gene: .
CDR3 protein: CASSFPGLWDEKLFF
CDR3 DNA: TGTGCCAGCAGCTTCCCCGGGCTATGGGATGAAAAACTGTTTTTT

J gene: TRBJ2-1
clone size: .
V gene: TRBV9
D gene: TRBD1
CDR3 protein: CASSVRQGSAYNEQFF
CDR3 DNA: TGTGCCAGCAGCGTTAGACAGGGAAGTGCCTACAATGAGCAGTTCTTC

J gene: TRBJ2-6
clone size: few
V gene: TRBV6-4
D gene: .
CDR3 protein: CASSGTSGANVLTF
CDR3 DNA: TGTGCCAGCAGTGGGACCTCTGGGGCCAACGTCCTGACTTTC

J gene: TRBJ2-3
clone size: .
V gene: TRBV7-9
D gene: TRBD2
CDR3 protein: CASSSTTSGSIGLRDTQYF
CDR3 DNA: TGTGCCAGCAGCTCAACGACTAGCGGGAGTATCGGGCTACGGGATACGCAGTATTTT